This T cell receptor (beta chain) was identified during a study of identical twins. Study results and limitations: Reduced insertions were recorded for abundant cord blood beta clonotypes, with no such pattern in memory repertoires.

Trimming removed 4 bases from V and 7 bases from J; junction bases left unmatched: 7. The CDR3 extends over 15 amino acids. Germline V lookup: CDR1 MDHEN, CDR2 SYDVKM. This clonotype was detected only a few times. No antigen is known for it. Unique molecular identifiers were present on the cDNA, and a universal primer site came from template switching. One entry per CDR3 protein, called by TCRdb with MiXCR from the 5' RACE reads. The sample has hundreds of thousands of distinct CDR3 sequences, around 8.6% seen once. The sample was also linked to a second study, of yellow fever vaccine responses in identical twins. That report adds: Vaccine-induced T cell responses in twins were reportedly observed to appear partly convergent, partly personalized.

The chain uses TRBV28 and TRBJ1-2; 12 positions match TRBD1. The receptor's source is a woman aged 18-29 years in good health. The sequenced sample consisted of PBMCs. The CDR3 DNA reads as TGTGCCAGCAGTTGGGGACAGGGGGCGGAGGGTGGCTACACCTTC. Translation gives CASSWGQGAEGGYTF.